A selection of T cell receptor beta chains follows, all from one sample in a study of T-cell reconstitution after alpha-beta-depleted transplantation in children. TCRdb re-called the PCR reads through MiXCR, storing one row per CDR3 protein. The sample records about 240,000 distinct CDR3 sequences, 25% being singletons. Sequences were derived from PBMCs, sampled before TCRalphabeta/CD19-depleted stem cell transplant. These TCRs come from a girl aged 2 to 9 with Fanconi anemia, due to receive a stem cell transplant. The CDR3 runs from the conserved cysteine through the conserved F or W. A D gene is named only where the DNA matches it firmly. Clone size is given for some rows only: seen once, a few or many times, or a class if the clone is expanded.

length | J | D | V | size | DNA | CDR3
15 | TRBJ2-2 | . | TRBV5-1 | many | TGCGCCAGCAGGCTGGTCCTAGGGAGTTCCGGGGAGCTGTTTTTT | CASRLVLGSSGELFF
14 | TRBJ2-1 | . | TRBV29-1 | medium-sized | TGCAGCGTTATAGGTCCAGCGACCTACAATGAGCAGTTCTTC | CSVIGPATYNEQFF
12 | TRBJ2-7 | TRBD2 | TRBV3-1 | . | TGTGCCAGCAGCCAAGATAGCGGGAAGCAGTACTTC | CASSQDSGKQYF
13 | TRBJ2-1 | . | TRBV19 | . | TGTGCCAGTAGCACATTTTGGGGGCATGAGCAGTTCTTC | CASSTFWGHEQFF
13 | TRBJ2-7 | TRBD1 | TRBV20-1 | many | TGCAGTGCTAGATTGACAGGGTCCTACGAGCAGTACTTC | CSARLTGSYEQYF
14 | TRBJ2-3 | TRBD1 | TRBV10-3 | . | TGTGCCATCAAAACGGACAGGGGCACAGATACGCAGTATTTT | CAIKTDRGTDTQYF
17 | TRBJ2-2 | . | TRBV6-5 | few | TGTGCCAGCAGTTATTTTATCGAGAGACAGGCCACCGGGGAGCTGTTTTTT | CASSYFIERQATGELFF
15 | TRBJ2-7 | . | TRBV29-1 | . | TGCAGCGTTGAAGATGGGGACACCGCGTCCTACGAGCAGTACTTC | CSVEDGDTASYEQYF
13 | TRBJ2-7 | . | TRBV20-1 | many | TGCAGTGGAGAGAGGGGAAGGACCTACGAGCAGTACTTC | CSGERGRTYEQYF
13 | TRBJ1-1 | . | TRBV19 | . | TGTGCCAGTAGTACAGAAACGGGACACCAAGCTTTCTTT | CASSTETGHQAFF
13 | TRBJ1-2 | . | TRBV6-6 | many | TGTGCCAGCAGTTCGACAATTGGGCATGGCTACACCTTC | CASSSTIGHGYTF
16 | TRBJ1-6 | . | TRBV6-1 | many | TGTGCCAGCAGTGATCGGCAGATCTCCTATAATTCACCCCTCCACTTT | CASSDRQISYNSPLHF
16 | TRBJ2-1 | TRBD1 | TRBV7-3 | few | TGTGCCAGCAGCTTACCAGAAGGGACAGGGACCAATGAGCAGTTCTTC | CASSLPEGTGTNEQFF
15 | TRBJ2-1 | TRBD2 | TRBV20-1 | . | TGCAGTGCTCTCTATAGCGGGAGCTCCTACAATGAGCAGTTCTTC | CSALYSGSSYNEQFF
18 | TRBJ2-1 | TRBD2 | TRBV12-3/TRBV12-4 | many | TGTGCCAGCAGCTTAGCGGGAGGGCCGGGTTTAGGGTACAATGAGCAGTTCTTC | CASSLAGGPGLGYNEQFF
12 | TRBJ2-7 | . | TRBV20-1 | . | . | CSSSGQAYEQYF
14 | TRBJ2-7 | . | TRBV7-2 | many | TGTGCCAGCAGCTTTCGGACTGTGTCCTACGAGCAGTACTTC | CASSFRTVSYEQYF
14 | TRBJ2-5 | TRBD2 | TRBV20-1 | . | TGCAGTGCTCTTGACACTAGCGGGAAGGAGACCCAGTACTTC | CSALDTSGKETQYF
15 | TRBJ2-5 | TRBD2 | TRBV5-1 | . | TGCGCCAGCAGCTTGTACGTCGGGAGGCGCGAGACCCAGTACTTC | CASSLYVGRRETQYF
13 | TRBJ2-1 | . | TRBV29-1 | many | TGCAGCGTTGCCAGGGGGACTAACAATGAGCAGTTCTTC | CSVARGTNNEQFF
15 | TRBJ2-7 | . | TRBV20-1 | many | TGCAGTGCTCCCGCCCATTATGGACTCTCGGGGGAGCAGTACTTC | CSAPAHYGLSGEQYF
15 | TRBJ2-1 | TRBD2 | TRBV29-1 | many | TGCAGCGTTGATGCTAGCGGGAGGTCCTTTAATGAGCAGTTCTTC | CSVDASGRSFNEQFF
16 | TRBJ2-7 | TRBD2 | TRBV27 | many | TGTGCCAGCAGTTTTTCCGGGACTAGCGGGAATTACGAGCAGTACTTC | CASSFSGTSGNYEQYF
14 | TRBJ1-2 | . | TRBV12-3/TRBV12-4 | once | TGTGCCAGCAGTCGACTCGACAGTAACTATGGCTACACCTTC | CASSRLDSNYGYTF
12 | TRBJ2-1 | . | TRBV29-1 | . | TGCAGCGTTGGAAGGACCAACAATGAGCAGTTCTTC | CSVGRTNNEQFF
18 | TRBJ1-1 | TRBD1 | TRBV6-5 | many | TGTGCCAGCAGTTACCACCAGGGGGGCTTAACGATGAACACTGAAGCTTTCTTT | CASSYHQGGLTMNTEAFF
15 | TRBJ1-6 | . | TRBV5-1 | . | TGCGCCAGCAGCTTGGGAGCGAAAGTCGAGTCACCCCTCCACTTT | CASSLGAKVESPLHF
11 | TRBJ1-4 | . | TRBV29-1 | . | TGCAGCGTTGAGTTCTATGAAAAACTGTTTTTT | CSVEFYEKLFF
11 | TRBJ2-5 | . | TRBV20-1 | few | TGCAGTGCTAGTACTAGTCAGACCCAGTACTTC | CSASTSQTQYF
11 | TRBJ2-5 | . | TRBV20-1 | . | TGCAGTGCCTCAAACCTGGAGACCCAGTACTTC | CSASNLETQYF
13 | TRBJ1-1 | . | TRBV20-1 | few | TGCAGTGCTAGAGATCAGGGGTACACTGAAGCTTTCTTT | CSARDQGYTEAFF
13 | TRBJ1-1 | . | TRBV29-1 | many | TGCAGCGTTCAAAAGCCTCTTAACACTGAAGCTTTCTTT | CSVQKPLNTEAFF
16 | TRBJ2-1 | TRBD1 | TRBV24-1 | many | TGTGCCACCAGTGATATGACAGGGGATCTGGGGAATGAGCAGTTCTTC | CATSDMTGDLGNEQFF
16 | TRBJ2-5 | TRBD2 | TRBV4-2 | few | TGTGCCAGCAGCCAAGTTCGACTAGCGGGAGAAGAGACCCAGTACTTC | CASSQVRLAGEETQYF
11 | TRBJ2-7 | . | TRBV18 | many | TGTGCCAGCTCAGGACCCTACGAGCAGTACTTC | CASSGPYEQYF
16 | TRBJ2-7 | TRBD2 | TRBV27 | . | TGTGCCAGCAGTCCCCATAGCGGGGGGCCGTCCTACGAGCAGTACTTC | CASSPHSGGPSYEQYF
13 | TRBJ2-7 | TRBD1 | TRBV20-1 | many | TGCAGTGCTTCCGGGACAGGGGGATACGAGCAGTACTTC | CSASGTGGYEQYF
17 | TRBJ2-3 | . | TRBV12-3/TRBV12-4 | many | TGTGCCAGCAGTCAAAGCACGCAGGGAGAATTCACAGATACGCAGTATTTT | CASSQSTQGEFTDTQYF
14 | TRBJ1-5 | TRBD1 | TRBV5-6 | few | TGTGCCAGCAGCTTGGGGACAGGGCATCAGCCCCAGCATTTT | CASSLGTGHQPQHF
14 | TRBJ1-6 | . | TRBV20-1 | many | TGCAGTGCTACAGGGAGCTCCTATAATTCACCCCTCCACTTT | CSATGSSYNSPLHF
14 | TRBJ2-7 | TRBD2 | TRBV7-9 | few | TGTGCCAGCAGCTATAGCGGGAAACCCTACGAGCAGTACTTC | CASSYSGKPYEQYF
12 | TRBJ1-1 | . | TRBV29-1 | many | TGCAGCGTTATACAGGTTTCAACTGAAGCTTTCTTT | CSVIQVSTEAFF
13 | TRBJ2-3 | . | TRBV25-1 | many | TGTGCCAGCAAGGGCTCTAGCACAGATACGCAGTATTTT | CASKGSSTDTQYF
16 | TRBJ2-3 | TRBD2 | TRBV7-2 | once | TGTGCCAGCAGCTCCACCGGGGGGACCCTCACAGATACGCAGTATTTT | CASSSTGGTLTDTQYF
14 | TRBJ2-2 | . | TRBV28 | many | TGTGCCAGCAGTTTGGTAGCTATCGCCGGGGAGCTGTTTTTT | CASSLVAIAGELFF
15 | TRBJ1-6 | . | TRBV20-1 | many | TGCAGTGCTAGAGACCGACAGACTTATAATTCACCCCTCCACTTT | CSARDRQTYNSPLHF
14 | TRBJ2-7 | TRBD1 | TRBV29-1 | many | TGCAGCGCAACACAACCGGGACAGGGTTTCGAGCAGTACTTC | CSATQPGQGFEQYF